One T cell receptor (beta chain) is described in this entry. This clonotype is a singleton in its sample. Its antigen specificity is not known. No quality values exist for individual bases; no much larger clone is one base distant. This entry belongs to a study of blood T cells in healthy people across ages (dated by TCRdb to 2014 to 2015). A note on the overall study: Template switching captured roughly one uniquely barcoded TCR beta cDNA molecule per two T cells in model experiments. The donors were split into four age groups: young (average around 15 years), middle-aged (more than 35), aged (more than 60) and long-lived (over 75). Using deep sequencing normalized with unique cDNA molecular identifiers, the study measured how TCR beta repertoire diversity changes with age. For two donors (one aged 18 to 30 and one aged 80 or older), the study analyzed two additional independent replicas of 1 million unique cDNA reads from the same blood draw. To avoid experimental bias, donors of different ages were spread randomly across the sequencing lanes.

The library came from 5' RACE. Sequenced on an Illumina HiSeq 2500. A second PCR of roughly 7 to 11 cycles was performed with a sample-barcoded 5' primer and a J-beta primer mix. A template-switch 5' adaptor carrying 12 random nucleotides introduced a unique molecular identifier onto each TCR beta cDNA molecule. At least 3 million CDR3-containing paired-end reads were obtained from each sample. The Mint cDNA synthesis kit, primed by a TRBC-specific oligonucleotide, was used to synthesize first-strand cDNA from all RNA. Following uracil-DNA glycosylase treatment, all cDNA underwent a first 18-cycle PCR with the universal primers M1SS and BC2_uni_R. Concerning the study's data processing: For normalization, 1 million high-quality reads were randomly selected from each sample, with every read carrying a distinct molecular identifier. Reads with shared molecular identifiers were discarded instead of being binned into consensus sequences. MiTCR, run with a Q25 quality threshold and the strictest error-elimination algorithm, handled CDR3 identification, clonotype clustering and error correction. A nonparametric unseen species model with Euler transformation was used to estimate lower-bound total TCR beta diversity. Using fastp trimming at Q25 and MiXCR clonotype assembly, TCRdb reanalyzed the public sequencing data and kept in-frame beta chains. Identical CDR3 protein sequences are pooled into one entry, listed with their most common genes and DNA. TCRdb, not the original authors, processed these V and J calls. The sample table records 800,000 to 900,000 distinct CDR3 sequences; approximately 65% of these occur just once. The ten largest account for 28% of the sample.

Donors were under 40 systemically healthy Caucasian individuals from Russia aged about 6 to 100 years. Roughly 9.5 milliliters of peripheral blood were drawn from each donor into EDTA-treated Vacutainer tubes. Ficoll-Paque density-gradient centrifugation was used to isolate PBMCs, with at least 6 million per sample. Trizol reagent was used to extract total RNA from PBMCs, with at least 5.5 micrograms per sample. Naive CD45RAhigh/CD27high T cell percentages were measured by flow cytometry on a PBMC aliquot from every donor. Points the paper makes about the study in general: Since profiling was done on bulk unsorted PBMCs, naive and antigen-experienced compartments could not be conclusively compared. Observed TCR beta diversity per million T cells fell roughly linearly with age, and a significant reduction was already apparent by age around 39. The percentage of naive T cells measured by flow cytometry correlated strongly with observed TCR beta diversity. Estimates of total diversity from one million sequenced T cells were regarded as lower bounds and underestimates. Because donor CMV infection status was unknown, age-related changes in expanded clonotypes were potentially confounded. Compared with the aged group, the long-lived group had more naive CD4+ T cells, fewer expanded clones and increased TCR diversity, suggesting age selection.

Inclusive of the bounding cysteine and phenylalanine, the CDR3 is 13 residues long. Only the CDR3 portion is preserved as DNA: 39 bases, with reading frame beginning at the first base. Based on the germline V gene (reference sequence), the CDR1 and CDR2 sequences are DFQATT and SNEGSKA. This sequence uses TRBV20-1 and TRBJ2-1, and TRBD2 may be the D gene, going by 5 matching bases. The J call is doubtful: the DNA matches TRBJ2-7 better. Sequencing was done on a sample of blood. The source of this sequence is a man aged 25 to 40 in good health. The nucleotides are TGCAGTGCTAGTGTAACATGGTCGGGAGAGCAGTACTTC. It translates as CSASVTWSGEQYF.